This T cell receptor beta chain was documented in a study of glioma-infiltrating T cells after dendritic cell vaccination. Study results and limitations: Longer survival after dendritic cell vaccination followed higher pretreatment TIL content.

Repertoires were generated with immunoSEQ multiplex PCR, while TCRdb's copy carries only in-frame clones and drops some. The profile shows roughly 100,000 clones, more than 80% of them singletons. Note on this clone: Its antigen is unknown.

None of the glioblastoma patients had an isocitrate dehydrogenase mutation. This specimen consisted of blood, obtained before dendritic cell vaccination. This clonotype was sampled from a human donor with glioblastoma.

CDR3 protein: CASSNRVNSPLHF. The CDR3 DNA sequence: TGTGCCAGCAGTAACAGGGTTAATTCACCCCTCCACTTT. The chain links TRBV6-5 to TRBJ1-6; tentatively, D is TRBD1 (6 bases). The CDR3 extends over 13 amino acids. Germline-derived CDR1 and CDR2 are MNHEY and SVGAGI. The ends were cut back, 5 bases at V and 6 bases at J, with 8 bases in the middle.